The 27 T cell receptor beta chains listed next were all sequenced from one sample in a study of control samples from healthy donors and cancer patients (dated by TCRdb to the early 2020s). Receptor amplification or capture employed the immunoSEQ multiplex PCR assay. TCRdb limited this immuneACCESS table to in-frame rearrangements with V and J called. A share of clones is missing; checked studies link under half to unresolved V genes, and the rest is unexplained. The sample table lists tens of thousands of clones, 91% of them with a count of one. Of the sample, over 0.85% falls within the top ten clones. Sequencing used blood. These receptors all come from a woman aged 25 to 39 in good health.

The rearrangement joins TRBV28 to TRBJ2-1; 11 positions agree with TRBD2. This CDR3 has 16 residues. CDR1 is MDHEN and CDR2 is SYDVKM in the germline V gene. V was clipped by 5 bases and J by 5 bases; unmatched bases: 8. The CDR3 DNA sequence: TGTGCCAGCAGTCCGATAGCGGGGGGGTTCGACAATGAGCAGTTCTTC. Protein sequence: CASSPIAGGFDNEQFF.

The rearrangement uses TRBV28 and TRBJ1-2; D is possibly TRBD1 (5 bases). Germline CDR1 MDHEN, CDR2 SYDVKM. The CDR3 consists of 12 residues. Deletions cut 5 bases from V and 4 bases from J, with 8 bases between. CDR3 in DNA: TGTGCCAGCAGTGCAGGGTTCTATGGCTACACCTTC. Its protein product is CASSAGFYGYTF.

This clone was counted once. The chain couples TRBV19 to TRBJ1-5; no clear D gene. Germline loops: CDR1 LNHDA, CDR2 SQIVND (reference sequence). The V gene lost 9 bases and the J gene lost 1 base, with 10 bases spanning the gap. The CDR3 covers 13 residues. The chain's CDR3 is CASTGRSNQPQHF. The CDR3, as DNA: TGTGCCAGCACCGGACGGAGCAATCAGCCCCAGCATTTT.

This chain uses TRBV4-1 with TRBJ1-1, with 8 bases fitting TRBD1. The CDR3 is made up of 15 amino acids. Germline trimming cut 2 bases from V and 3 bases from J; bases unmatched to any gene: 5. Germline lookup yields CDR1 MGHRA and CDR2 YSYEKL. CDR3 amino acids: CASSQWNRGDTEAFF. Written as DNA, the CDR3 is TGCGCCAGCAGCCAATGGAACAGGGGGGACACTGAAGCTTTCTTT.

The gene calls are TRBV10-3 and TRBJ1-3; the match to TRBD1 covers 8 bases. Germline-derived CDR1 and CDR2 are ENHRY and SYGVKD. V was pared by 6 bases and J by 1 base, with 5 bases of the junction left unmatched. The CDR3 covers 15 residues. CDR3 in DNA: TGTGCCATCAGGGGGACAGGCCAGTCTGGAAACACCATATATTTT. Its protein is CAIRGTGQSGNTIYF.

The chain uses TRBV6-5 and TRBJ2-3; unclear D gene. Germline CDR1 MNHEY, CDR2 SVGAGI. The ends were cut back, 9 bases at V and 2 bases at J, with 15 bases in the middle. The CDR3 has 14 residues. CDR3 sequence: CASLFVSSTDTQYF. The CDR3 DNA reads TGTGCCAGTCTCTTCGTTTCGTCCACAGATACGCAGTATTTT.

The chain employs TRBV12-3 or TRBV12-4 and TRBJ2-7, with 7 bases fitting TRBD1. After removal of 5 bases from V and 3 bases from J, the junction contained 4 bases not matched to a gene. This CDR3 has 13 residues. The CDR3 region has the DNA TGTGCCAGCAGTCCCGGGACAGTCTACGAGCAGTACTTC. Translation: CASSPGTVYEQYF.

This sequence joins TRBV19 and TRBJ1-1; 8 positions match TRBD1. The CDR3 totals 15 residues. The V segment lost 5 bases and the J segment 4 bases; nucleotides outside the gene matches: 9. Per germline, CDR1 LNHDA and CDR2 SQIVND (reference sequence). The CDR3 protein is CASSFSRGQVTEAFF. CDR3 nucleotide sequence: TGTGCCAGTAGTTTCAGCCGGGGACAGGTCACTGAAGCTTTCTTT.

V is TRBV14 and J is TRBJ2-3, with 8 bases that match TRBD1. This CDR3 has 16 amino acids. Germline CDR1 and CDR2: SGHDN and FVKESK. After removal of 4 bases from V and 4 bases from J, the junction contained 10 bases not matched to a gene. The DNA for the CDR3 is TGTGCCAGCAGCCGCGTACAGGGGGTACTTCCAGATACGCAGTATTTT. Its translation is CASSRVQGVLPDTQYF.

This chain uses TRBV29-1 with TRBJ1-4; D is unclear. This CDR3 comprises 12 residues. Germline CDR1 reads SQVTM; CDR2 reads ANQGSEA. Trimming removed 4 bases at V and 8 bases at J, with 11 bases between. The CDR3 DNA reads as TGCAGCGTTGGGTCAGGCAACGAAAAACTGTTTTTT. Its protein is CSVGSGNEKLFF.

The chain combines TRBV3-1 (or the pseudogene TRBV3-2) with TRBJ2-2; D gene uncertain. Trimming stripped 6 bases from V and 3 bases from J, with 5 bases between. The CDR3 extends over 12 amino acids. Per germline, CDR1 LGHDT and CDR2 YNNKEL (reference sequence). The CDR3: CASRLYTGELFF. The CDR3 DNA sequence: TGTGCCAGCAGACTTTACACCGGGGAGCTGTTTTTT.

The chain joins TRBV9 to TRBJ1-1, with D tentatively TRBD1 (6 bases). The CDR3 length is 14 residues. Between the trimmed V and J ends, which lost 1 base and 4 bases, there was a span of 11 bases. Germline V gene data show CDR1 as SGDLS and CDR2 as YYNGEE. The CDR3 DNA reads as TGTGCCAGCAGCGTATGGGGGGCGCCCACTGAAGCTTTCTTT. Translating gives CASSVWGAPTEAFF.

This clone has a handful of counts. The chain combines TRBV7-9 with TRBJ1-1; 7 bases align to TRBD1. The CDR3 is made up of 14 amino acids. Unmatched junction bases numbered 7, after V lost 5 bases and J lost 4 bases. Germline V gene lookup returns CDR1 SEHNR and CDR2 FQNEAQ (reference sequence). CDR3 in amino acids: CASSIRGGGTEAFF. Written as DNA, the CDR3 is TGTGCCAGCAGCATACGAGGGGGCGGCACTGAAGCTTTCTTT.

The V call is TRBV5-4, the J call TRBJ2-7; possibly TRBD1 for D (6 bases). The germline V gene has CDR1 SGHNT and CDR2 YYREEE (reference sequence). The germline V and J ends were trimmed by 0 bases and 4 bases, with 17 bases remaining between them. The CDR3 runs 16 residues. The CDR3 reads CASSLGDTPDVYEQYF. Here the CDR3 DNA reads TGTGCCAGCAGCTTGGGGGACACCCCTGACGTTTACGAGCAGTACTTC.

The table lists this clone with a count of one. The junction shows a germline mismatch at one end, possibly a read error. J is TRBJ2-7 and V is TRBV29-1; the match to TRBD1 covers 12 bases. Germline V gene data show CDR1 as SQVTM and CDR2 as ANQGSEA. The CDR3 extends over 15 amino acids. The CDR3 loop is CSVEDRGQGAYEQYF. The CDR3 nucleotides are TGCAGCGTTGAAGATCGGGGACAGGGGGCCTACGAGCAGTACTTT.

CDR3 sequence reads: CASSFANTEAFF. CDR3 nucleotide sequence: TGCGCCAGCAGCTTTGCGAACACTGAAGCTTTCTTT. The chain couples TRBV5-1 to TRBJ1-1; D call uncertain. CDR1 SGHRS and CDR2 YFSETQ come from the germline V gene. Deletions cut 2 bases from V and 1 base from J, with 3 bases between. The CDR3 consists of 12 residues.

The chain carries TRBV3-1 (or the pseudogene TRBV3-2) and TRBJ2-7, with TRBD1 matching over 7 bases. CDR1 is LGHDT and CDR2 is YNNKEL in the germline V gene (reference sequence). V was clipped by 1 base and J by 5 bases; unmatched bases: 8. The CDR3 is made up of 15 amino acids. The CDR3 sequence: CASSQVNTGDHEQYF. CDR3 bases: TGTGCCAGCAGCCAAGTTAACACAGGGGATCACGAGCAGTACTTC.

The V call is TRBV28, the J call TRBJ1-6, with 9 bases aligning to TRBD1. The CDR3 length is 16 residues. The germline CDR1 and CDR2 sequences are MDHEN and SYDVKM. The V gene end was trimmed by 6 bases and the J gene end by 5 bases; junction bases not matched to a gene: 8. Here the CDR3 DNA reads TGTGCCAGCAGGAATAGTGGGACAGGGAATAATTCACCCCTCCACTTT. Protein: CASRNSGTGNNSPLHF.

J is TRBJ1-6 and V is TRBV5-1; D gene unclear. Germline CDR1 SGHRS, CDR2 YFSETQ. The V end was cut by 4 bases, the J end by 10 bases, with 12 bases between. This CDR3 has 13 amino acids. The CDR3 loop is CASSARYGSPLHF. The CDR3 nucleotides read TGCGCCAGCAGCGCCCGGTATGGATCACCCCTCCACTTT.

The rearrangement joins TRBV12-3 or TRBV12-4 to TRBJ2-2; D might be TRBD2 (5 bases). The CDR3 sequence is 13 residues long. Trimming removed 6 bases from V and 7 bases from J, with 12 bases in between. The CDR3 reads CASRLGAGGELFF. The CDR3 nucleotides read TGTGCCAGCAGACTAGGAGCCGGCGGGGAGCTGTTTTTT.

The chain employs TRBV7-9 and TRBJ1-3, with D possibly TRBD1 on 5 matching bases. V shed 6 bases and J shed 0 bases, with 12 bases lying between them. This CDR3 spans 15 amino acids. Germline V CDR1 and CDR2: SEHNR, FQNEAQ (reference sequence). The DNA for the CDR3 is TGTGCCAGCAGGGTAGATGGGGCCTCTGGAAACACCATATATTTT. Residues: CASRVDGASGNTIYF.

In this sample, this clone is medium-sized (0.01 to 0.1%). The gene calls are TRBV28 and TRBJ2-1, with 11 bases that match TRBD2. Germline lookup yields CDR1 MDHEN and CDR2 SYDVKM. The CDR3 extends over 17 amino acids. The ends lost 0 bases at V and 1 base at J; junction bases unmatched: 2. CDR3: CASSLWTSGDSYNEQFF. CDR3 in DNA: TGTGCCAGCAGTTTATGGACTAGCGGGGATTCCTACAATGAGCAGTTCTTC.

The chain has TRBV5-1 and TRBJ2-7, with 7 bases that match TRBD1. Germline CDR1 SGHRS, CDR2 YFSETQ. V was pared by 4 bases and J by 7 bases, with 11 bases of the junction left unmatched. The CDR3 covers 14 residues. CDR3 coding DNA: TGCGCCAGCAGCGAGGGACAGTCCTCGGGGGAGCAGTACTTC. It specifies CASSEGQSSGEQYF.

The chain combines TRBV7-9 with TRBJ1-1; D might be TRBD1 (6 bases). The CDR3 totals 15 residues. The germline V gene has CDR1 SEHNR and CDR2 FQNEAQ (reference sequence). The V end lost 7 bases, the J end lost 4 bases, and 19 bases lay between the germline ends. The CDR3 region is CASNPRGAGSTEAFF. As DNA, the CDR3 is TGTGCCAGCAACCCTCGGGGGGCCGGGAGCACTGAAGCTTTCTTT.

The chain employs TRBV9 and TRBJ1-4; D call uncertain. This CDR3 comprises 14 residues. Trimming shortened V by 3 bases and J by 7 bases, and 13 bases separated the two germline ends. Germline assignment: CDR1 SGDLS and CDR2 YYNGEE. The CDR3 sequence: CASSGGRWGEKLFF. The CDR3 DNA reads TGTGCCAGCAGCGGAGGGAGGTGGGGTGAAAAACTGTTTTTT.

Comment on this clone: Its ends do not fully match the called genes, so a read error is possible. The genes are TRBV7-2 and TRBJ1-2; no definite D call. Germline V gene sequence: CDR1 SGHTA, CDR2 FQGNSA. The CDR3 totals 15 residues. CDR3 amino acids: CASTLDMGRSYGYTF. Written as DNA, the CDR3 is TGTGCCAGCACCTTAGACATGGGCAGGTCGTATGGCTACACCTTC.

The chain carries TRBV5-5 and TRBJ1-5; D is possibly TRBD1 (5 bases). Trimming cost V 4 bases and J 5 bases, with 13 bases left between them. The germline CDR1 and CDR2 sequences are SGHKS and YYEKEE (reference sequence). The CDR3 totals 14 residues. The CDR3 sequence is CASSPGGVDQPQHF. The CDR3 DNA follows: TGTGCCAGCAGCCCCGGGGGGGTGGATCAGCCCCAGCATTTT.